This T cell receptor (beta chain) was identified during a study of blood T cells in healthy people across ages. The CDR3 length is 18 residues. CDR1 is LGHNA, CDR2 YSLEER, per germline. J lost 3 bases, V lost 6 bases, and 15 bases had no gene match. Study conclusions and caveats: Donor CMV status, an unknown factor, possibly confounded changes in expanded clonotypes. Naive T cell percentage and TCR beta diversity correlated strongly.

About this clonotype: Its specificity is not known.

With a J-beta primer mix and a sample-barcoded 5' primer, a second PCR ran about 7 to 11 cycles. Every molecule of cDNA carried a tag from a template-switch adaptor with 12 random nucleotides. One entry per CDR3 protein, called by TCRdb with MiXCR from the 5' RACE reads. The sample has around 520,000 distinct CDR3 sequences, over 25% seen once. This sample was shared with a second study, whose subject was T cells of mothers and their children. As reported in that work: Pairs that are related and pairs that are unrelated have TCR recombination output shaped similarly by thymic selection.

Material: blood. The origin of this receptor is a boy aged 2 to 10 in good health. The V and J genes are TRBV4-3 and TRBJ2-1, with TRBD2 matching over 9 bases. CDR3 residues: CASRLDPGLAPCYNEQFF. In DNA, the CDR3 is TGCGCCAGCAGACTCGATCCCGGACTAGCGCCCTGCTACAATGAGCAGTTCTTC.